The TCR beta chain described here comes from a study of T cell responses to AZD1222 COVID-19 vaccine. Study context: The analysis combined second doses at about 4 or about 12 weeks.

Germline CDR1 reads SGHRS; CDR2 reads YFSETQ. This CDR3 has 15 amino acids. The V gene end was trimmed by 0 bases and the J gene end by 7 bases; junction bases not matched to a gene: 10. The table came from immunoSEQ multiplex PCR; TCRdb's copy has only in-frame clones and leaves some out. Of more than 60,000 clones listed, roughly 87% were seen once; the top ten hold over 20%. About this clone itself: Antigen specificity is unknown.

General study results and limits: The study reported that nearly half of spike-specific TCRs target unmutated variant regions. Spike-wide vaccine-associated CD4 TCRs dominated at 160-218 and 743-854. Females outnumbered males among donors, who were mostly white British; clonal diversity was possibly underestimated.

This sequence joins TRBV5-1 and TRBJ2-7; TRBD1 matches at 7 bases. Sequenced material: peripheral blood, taken on day 0 of AZD1222 vaccination. This clonotype originated in an adult in good health. CDR3 protein: CASSLAQGVGEEQYF. CDR3 coding DNA: TGCGCCAGCAGCTTGGCCCAGGGGGTGGGAGAGGAGCAGTACTTC. The full variable domain, its missing parts supplied by reference TRBV5-1 and TRBJ2-7, is KAGVTQTPRYLIKTRGQQVTLSCSPISGHRSVSWYQQTPGQGLQFLFEYFSETQRNKGNFPGRFSGRQFSNSRSEMNVSTLELGDSALYLCASSLAQGVGEEQYFGPGTRLTVT.